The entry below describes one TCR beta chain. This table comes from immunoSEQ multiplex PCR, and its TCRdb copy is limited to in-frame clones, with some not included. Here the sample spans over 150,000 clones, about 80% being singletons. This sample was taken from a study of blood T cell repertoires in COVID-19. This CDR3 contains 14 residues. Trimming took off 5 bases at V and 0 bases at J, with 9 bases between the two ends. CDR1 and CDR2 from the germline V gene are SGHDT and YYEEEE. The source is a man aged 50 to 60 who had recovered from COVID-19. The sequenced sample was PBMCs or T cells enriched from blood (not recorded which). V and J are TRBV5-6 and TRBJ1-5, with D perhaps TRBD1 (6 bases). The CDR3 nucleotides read TGTGCCAGCAGTTACAGGGATAGCAATCAGCCCCAGCATTTT. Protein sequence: CASSYRDSNQPQHF.